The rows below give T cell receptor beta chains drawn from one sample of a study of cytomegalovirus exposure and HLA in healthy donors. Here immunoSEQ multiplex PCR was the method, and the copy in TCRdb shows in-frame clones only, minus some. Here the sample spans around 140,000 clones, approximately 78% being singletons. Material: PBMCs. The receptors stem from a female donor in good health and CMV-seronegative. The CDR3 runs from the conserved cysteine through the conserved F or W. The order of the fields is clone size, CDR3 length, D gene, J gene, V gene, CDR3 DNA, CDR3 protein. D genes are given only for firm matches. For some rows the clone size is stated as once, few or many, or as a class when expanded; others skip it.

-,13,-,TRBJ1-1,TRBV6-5,TGTGCCAGCACTGACTCGGGGGGCACTGAAGCTTTCTTT,CASTDSGGTEAFF
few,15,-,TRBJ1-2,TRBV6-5,TGTGCCAGCAGTTACGGGCCCCAAAGTCGATATGGCTACACCTTC,CASSYGPQSRYGYTF
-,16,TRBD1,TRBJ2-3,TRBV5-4,TGTGCCAGCAGTTACTGGACCCGACAGGGTACAGATACGCAGTATTTT,CASSYWTRQGTDTQYF
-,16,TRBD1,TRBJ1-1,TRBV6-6,TGTGCCAGCAGTTACGGGACAGGGGGCGTTGGCACTGAAGCTTTCTTT,CASSYGTGGVGTEAFF
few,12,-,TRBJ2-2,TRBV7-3,TGTGCCAGCAGCCCCTACACCGGGGAGCTGTTTTTT,CASSPYTGELFF
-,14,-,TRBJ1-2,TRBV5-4,TGTGCCAGCAGTGAACTGGGCAGAGAATATGGCTACACCTTC,CASSELGREYGYTF
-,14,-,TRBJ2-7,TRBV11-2,TGTGCCAGCAGCTTACCGGGACAAATCTACGAGCAGTACTTC,CASSLPGQIYEQYF
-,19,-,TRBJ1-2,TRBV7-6,TGTGCCAGCAGCTTATATTGGAAGCCCGGGACACCATTAGGGTATGGCTACACCTTC,CASSLYWKPGTPLGYGYTF
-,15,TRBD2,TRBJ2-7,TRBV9,TGTGCCAGCAGCACATCCGGGACTAGCGACTACGAGCAGTACTTC,CASSTSGTSDYEQYF
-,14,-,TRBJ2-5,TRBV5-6,TGTGCCAGCAGCCATCAGGGGATCCAAGAGACCCAGTACTTC,CASSHQGIQETQYF
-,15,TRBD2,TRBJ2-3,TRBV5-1,TGCGCCAGCAGCTTAGCAGGGAGGGGCACAGATACGCAGTATTTT,CASSLAGRGTDTQYF
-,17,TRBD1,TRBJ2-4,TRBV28,TGTGCCAGCAGTTTTCAAAACAGGGGGCGGTCCAAAAACATTCAGTACTTC,CASSFQNRGRSKNIQYF
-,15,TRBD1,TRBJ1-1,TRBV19,TGTGCCAGTAGTATAGGAGGGACAGCGAACACTGAAGCTTTCTTT,CASSIGGTANTEAFF
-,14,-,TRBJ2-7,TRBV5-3,TGTGCCAGAAGCTTATCAACGAGCTCCTACGAGCAGTACTTC,CARSLSTSSYEQYF
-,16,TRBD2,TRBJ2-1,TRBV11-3,TGTGCCAGCAGCTTAGGGCGGCGGGGGGGCTACAATGAGCAGTTCTTC,CASSLGRRGGYNEQFF
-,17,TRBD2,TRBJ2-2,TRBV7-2,TGTGCCAGCAGCTTAGCACCGGGACTAGCGAACACCGGGGAGCTGTTTTTT,CASSLAPGLANTGELFF
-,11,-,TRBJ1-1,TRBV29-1,TGCAGCGTTGACAGGTACACTGAAGCTTTCTTT,CSVDRYTEAFF